A selection of T cell receptor beta chains follows, all from one sample in a study of cytomegalovirus exposure and HLA in healthy donors. Sequencing used immunoSEQ multiplex PCR; TCRdb keeps in-frame clones, though not all of them. The listing contains approximately 110,000 clones. Sequenced: PBMCs. The receptors were gathered from a man aged 18 to 30 in good health and CMV-seronegative. CDR3s include the opening cysteine and the closing phenylalanine or tryptophan. The D gene is left open where the match is weak.

J | D | V | DNA | CDR3
TRBJ2-1 | TRBD2 | TRBV5-1 | TGCGCCAGCACATTCAGCGGGGACTACAATGAGCAGTTCTTC | CASTFSGDYNEQFF
TRBJ2-7 | - | TRBV10-3 | TGTGCCATCAGTGATTCTCGTGAGCAGGGGGGAAGTGGCTACGAGCAGTACTTC | CAISDSREQGGSGYEQYF
TRBJ2-7 | TRBD1 | TRBV13 | TGTGCCAGCAGCTCATCGGACAGGGACTACGAGCAGTACTTC | CASSSSDRDYEQYF
TRBJ2-1 | - | TRBV7-2 | TGTGCCAGCAGCTTCCCCAGGACTGGGAGATACAATGAGCAGTTCTTC | CASSFPRTGRYNEQFF
TRBJ2-1 | - | TRBV5-1 | TGCGCCAGCAGCTTTTCGGGGAGGCAGTTCTTC | CASSFSGRQFF
TRBJ2-5 | TRBD2 | TRBV5-4 | TGTGCCAGCAGCTTGGGGACTAGCGGGAGTCAAGAGACCCAGTACTTC | CASSLGTSGSQETQYF
TRBJ2-7 | TRBD2 | TRBV5-1 | TGCGCCAGCAGCTCTAGGACTAGCCAGCACGAGCAGTACTTC | CASSSRTSQHEQYF
TRBJ2-2 | - | TRBV4-1 | TGCGCCAGCAGCCAAGAGACTATGGGGGGGCGCATGAGCGGGGAGCTGTTTTTT | CASSQETMGGRMSGELFF
TRBJ1-1 | - | TRBV6-1 | TGTGCCAGCAGAGCGGGACAGAACACTGAAGCTTTCTTT | CASRAGQNTEAFF
TRBJ2-1 | - | TRBV7-9 | TGTGCCACCTCGGGTTTGGCGGGGAATGAGCAGTTCTTC | CATSGLAGNEQFF
TRBJ1-4 | TRBD1 | TRBV9 | TGTGCCAGCAGCGGGACAGGGTACAACGAAAAACTGTTTTTT | CASSGTGYNEKLFF
TRBJ2-7 | - | TRBV5-1 | TGCGCCAGCAGTCTTAGGGGCTCAGGATCCTACGAGCAGTACTTC | CASSLRGSGSYEQYF
TRBJ2-1 | - | TRBV14 | TGTGCCAGCAGCCAGGTGGGGCATGAGCAGTTCTTC | CASSQVGHEQFF
TRBJ2-3 | TRBD2 | TRBV5-1 | TGCGCCAGCAGTAGACTAGCGGGGGCAGATACGCAGTATTTT | CASSRLAGADTQYF
TRBJ2-7 | - | TRBV5-4 | TGTGCCAGCAGCTTGGGGGGGGGCCCTGACTACGAGCAGTACTTC | CASSLGGGPDYEQYF
TRBJ2-3 | TRBD2 | TRBV2 | TGTGCCAGCAGTGTGTGGCTAGCGGGGATCACAGATACGCAGTATTTT | CASSVWLAGITDTQYF
TRBJ2-5 | - | TRBV5-6 | TGTGCCAGCAGCTTGAGTAGGGGAGAGACCCAGTACTTC | CASSLSRGETQYF
TRBJ1-5 | - | TRBV6-6 | TGTGCCAGCAGTCAGTATAGCAATCAGCCCCAGCATTTT | CASSQYSNQPQHF
TRBJ1-5 | - | TRBV19 | TGTGCCAGTAGTACTCGGGTTCGGCCGGTCCAGCATTTT | CASSTRVRPVQHF
TRBJ1-5 | TRBD1 | TRBV28 | TGTGCCAGCATCCTGACAGGGGGACAGCCCCAGCATTTT | CASILTGGQPQHF
TRBJ2-5 | - | TRBV19 | TGTGCCAGTAGTACAGGGTTCAGGGTAGAGACCCAGTACTTC | CASSTGFRVETQYF
TRBJ1-1 | - | TRBV6-1 | TGTGCCAGCAGTGGGGAGTCGACGGTGAACACTGAAGCTTTCTTT | CASSGESTVNTEAFF
TRBJ2-7 | TRBD1 | TRBV7-9 | TGTGCCAGCAGCCCACCCTGGGACAGGGGGATCAACGAGCAGTACTTC | CASSPPWDRGINEQYF
TRBJ1-5 | - | TRBV7-2 | TGTGCCAGCAGCTTAGCCTGGGCGGCAGGGGATCAGCCCCAGCATTTT | CASSLAWAAGDQPQHF
TRBJ2-5 | TRBD1 | TRBV5-8 | TGTGCCAGCAGCTTTCCCGGGACAGGGGGAGAGACCCAGTACTTC | CASSFPGTGGETQYF
TRBJ1-2 | - | TRBV5-4 | TGTGCCAGCAGCTTTCTTGGGGGCACCTATGGCTACACCTTC | CASSFLGGTYGYTF